Reported below is one T cell receptor (beta chain). The data were obtained in a study of blood T cell repertoires in COVID-19. The assay was immunoSEQ multiplex PCR, and TCRdb's table has in-frame clones only and misses some. The sample has some 100,000 clones, 86% seen once; the top ten hold 25%. V was trimmed by 6 bases and J by 3 bases, leaving 11 bases between them. Germline V gene lookup returns CDR1 MNHEY and CDR2 SVGAGI. The CDR3 is 13 amino acids. The sequenced sample consisted of peripheral blood. The V call is TRBV6-5, the J call TRBJ1-2; D is undetermined. The origin of this receptor is a human donor in a cohort sampled during active COVID-19. DNA of the CDR3: TGTGCCAGCAGGGCCTGGCGGGACTATGGCTACACCTTC. This sequence encodes CASRAWRDYGYTF.